There are a few counts of the clone carrying this T cell receptor (beta chain). Germline CDR1 is LNHDA and CDR2 is SQIVND (reference sequence). The length of the CDR3 is 13 residues. J was trimmed by 8 bases and V by 8 bases; bases with no gene match: 8. In the study's own analysis: Estimates of nucleated cell counts were drawn from the amplification of reference gene primers. Some clones are missing from TCRdb's copy, which holds only in-frame ones; the method was immunoSEQ multiplex PCR. That table furnishes V, J and clone size, whereas the DNA furnished D and trimming. In the table there are 350,000 or so clones, almost 90% of which are singletons. Recruitment covered roughly 24 US areas and drew participants whose ages spanned about 18 to 90 years. Participants in the exposed group had met a COVID-19 case in the 2 weeks before joining the study. The data derive from a study of blood T cell repertoires in COVID-19. Study context: Spain, Italy and the United States supplied samples that represented acute and convalescent COVID-19.

The rearrangement links TRBV19 to TRBJ2-1; 8 bases align to TRBD1. Sequencing was carried out using PBMCs or T cells enriched from blood (not recorded which). This receptor was identified in a woman aged 25 to 45 who had been exposed to COVID-19. The CDR3, as DNA: TGTGCCAGTCGAGGACAGGGAGGCCATGAGCAGTTCTTC. This translates into CASRGQGGHEQFF.